The rows below give T cell receptor beta chains drawn from one sample of a study of T cell responses to AZD1222 COVID-19 vaccine. Generated by immunoSEQ multiplex PCR, the TCRdb table keeps only in-frame clones and is missing some. The repertoire holds roughly 100,000 clones, 80% to 85% seen once, with about 15% in the top ten. This specimen consisted of peripheral blood, obtained on day 0 of AZD1222 vaccination. The receptors originated from an adult in good health. Each CDR3 is given with its conserved first and last residue. The D gene is left open where the match is weak. Clone sizes are given selectively: once, few, many, or a class where the clone is expanded.

>TRBJ2-5|TRBV7-7|.|once
CASTRAGHPQETQYF
TGTGCTAGCACACGAGCGGGACATCCACAAGAGACCCAGTACTTC
>TRBJ2-7|TRBV4-3|.|.
CASSQERGRNEQYF
TGCGCCAGCAGCCAAGAAAGGGGGAGGAACGAGCAGTACTTC
>TRBJ2-3|TRBV6-5|TRBD1|.
CASRDWTGAPDTQYF
TGTGCCAGCAGAGATTGGACAGGGGCTCCAGATACGCAGTATTTT
>TRBJ1-3|TRBV18|TRBD1|few
CASSPPGTGSGNTIYF
TGTGCCAGCTCACCTCCTGGGACAGGCTCTGGAAACACCATATATTTT
>TRBJ2-2|TRBV19|TRBD1|.
CASSIPPGQGTGELFF
TGTGCCAGTAGTATTCCGCCGGGACAGGGGACCGGGGAGCTGTTTTTT
>TRBJ1-1|TRBV6-2/TRBV6-3|.|.
CASSPGTLNTEAFF
TGTGCCAGCAGTCCCGGGACCCTGAACACTGAAGCTTTCTTT
>TRBJ1-1|TRBV7-2|.|.
CASSLHEGSTEAFF
TGTGCCAGCTCCCTACACGAAGGGAGCACTGAAGCTTTCTTT
>TRBJ2-3|TRBV24-1|TRBD2|.
CATSDRGEPAVRDTQYF
TGTGCCACCAGTGATCGGGGGGAGCCCGCAGTCCGAGATACGCAGTATTTT
>TRBJ1-2|TRBV19|TRBD1|.
CASSSTGDHGYTF
TGTGCCAGTAGTAGCACAGGGGATCATGGCTACACCTTC
>TRBJ1-2|TRBV7-2|.|.
CASSFTGPDGYTF
TGTGCCAGCAGCTTTACGGGGCCAGATGGCTACACCTTC
>TRBJ1-3|TRBV6-5|TRBD1|.
CASSYSSGGSNTIYF
TGTGCCAGCAGTTACTCGTCAGGGGGATCAAACACCATATATTTT
>TRBJ2-5|TRBV2|.|.
CASRISQETQYF
TGTGCCAGCAGGATCTCCCAAGAGACCCAGTACTTC
>TRBJ1-1|TRBV19|.|.
CASSIPMNTEAFF
TGTGCCAGTAGTATCCCCATGAACACTGAAGCTTTCTTT
>TRBJ1-1|TRBV25-1|.|.
CASSRTTTPNTEAFF
TGTGCCAGCAGTAGAACCACGACACCGAACACTGAAGCTTTCTTT
>TRBJ1-5|TRBV27|.|.
CASSSRQPQHF
TGTGCCAGCAGTTCACGTCAGCCCCAGCATTTT
>TRBJ1-2|TRBV7-9|.|.
CASSFIAGRGEGVFDCYTF
TGTGCCAGCAGCTTTATAGCGGGGCGGGGTGAGGGGGTTTTTGATTGCTACACCTTC
>TRBJ2-3|TRBV25-1|.|.
CASSGLGDQGTDTQYF
TGTGCCAGCAGTGGGTTAGGGGACCAGGGCACAGATACGCAGTATTTT
>TRBJ1-2|TRBV30|.|.
CAWSLAGNYGYTF
TGTGCCTGGAGCCTTGCGGGAAACTATGGCTACACCTTC
>TRBJ1-1|TRBV28|.|.
CASSPGHLNTEAFF
TGTGCCAGCAGTCCGGGACACTTAAACACTGAAGCTTTCTTT
>TRBJ1-5|TRBV28|.|.
CASGGQNQPQHF
TGTGCCAGCGGGGGACAAAATCAGCCCCAGCATTTT
>TRBJ2-1|TRBV5-8|TRBD2|.
CASSSTSGSRNEQFF
TGTGCCAGCAGCTCGACTAGCGGGAGTAGGAATGAGCAGTTCTTC
>TRBJ2-5|TRBV13|TRBD2|.
CASSLYGTSKSETQYF
TGTGCCAGCAGCTTATACGGGACTAGTAAGTCGGAGACCCAGTACTTC
>TRBJ2-1|TRBV30|TRBD2|.
CAWSALAGGYNEQFF
TGTGCCTGGAGTGCTCTAGCGGGGGGTTACAATGAGCAGTTCTTC
>TRBJ1-5|TRBV2|.|.
CASSGQENQPQHF
TGTGCCAGCAGTGGGCAGGAGAATCAGCCCCAGCATTTT
>TRBJ1-6|TRBV6-5|.|.
CASSYSTNSPLHF
TGTGCCAGCAGTTACTCGACTAATTCACCCCTCCACTTT
>TRBJ1-6|TRBV7-6|TRBD1|.
CASSSRTGGDSPLHF
TGTGCCAGCAGCTCCAGGACAGGGGGTGACTCACCCCTCCACTTT
>TRBJ1-5|TRBV18|.|.
CASSPGYSNQPQHF
TGTGCCAGCTCACCGGGGTATAGCAATCAGCCCCAGCATTTT
>TRBJ2-5|TRBV10-3|TRBD1|.
CAIRGQGAGETQYF
TGTGCCATCAGGGGACAGGGGGCGGGAGAGACCCAGTACTTC
>TRBJ1-1|TRBV18|.|.
CASSLLGTEAFF
TGTGCCAGCTCCCTCCTGGGCACTGAAGCTTTCTTT
>TRBJ1-1|TRBV2|.|.
CASRVYRNTEAFF
TGTGCCAGCAGGGTCTATAGGAACACTGAAGCTTTCTTT
>TRBJ2-5|TRBV28|.|once
CASGGRQFSQETQYF
TGTGCCAGCGGAGGGCGGCAGTTTAGCCAAGAGACCCAGTACTTC
>TRBJ1-2|TRBV7-2|.|.
CASSFGFYGYTF
TGTGCCAGCAGCTTCGGATTCTATGGCTACACCTTC
>TRBJ2-2|TRBV5-1|TRBD2|.
CASSLSRGGNTGELFF
TGCGCCAGCAGCTTGAGTCGGGGGGGTAACACCGGGGAGCTGTTTTTT
>TRBJ2-3|TRBV19|TRBD2|.
CASSTMTSGTTDTQYF
TGTGCCAGTAGTACCATGACTAGCGGGACCACAGATACGCAGTATTTT
>TRBJ1-1|TRBV3-1/TRBV3-2|.|.
CASSQVAGNTEAFF
TGTGCCAGCAGCCAAGTGGCAGGGAACACTGAAGCTTTCTTT
>TRBJ1-2|TRBV14|TRBD1|.
CASSLDRNNYGYTF
TGTGCCAGCAGCCTGGACAGGAATAACTATGGCTACACCTTC
>TRBJ1-3|TRBV19|.|.
CASRVGTDDSGNTIYF
TGTGCCAGTAGGGTGGGCACAGACGACTCTGGAAACACCATATATTTT
>TRBJ2-5|TRBV7-9|.|few
CASSSETQYF
TGTGCCAGCAGCTCCGAGACCCAGTACTTC
>TRBJ2-3|TRBV28|TRBD2|.
CASREAGGTDTQYF
TGTGCCAGCAGGGAAGCGGGGGGCACAGATACGCAGTATTTT
>TRBJ2-1|TRBV5-1|.|.
CASSLGNEQFF
TGCGCCAGCAGCTTGGGGAATGAGCAGTTCTTC
>TRBJ1-1|TRBV28|TRBD1|.
CASSPGQGYTEAFF
TGTGCCAGCAGTCCGGGACAGGGGTACACTGAAGCTTTCTTT
>TRBJ2-1|TRBV18|TRBD1|.
CASSLGQGAGEQFF
TGTGCCAGCTCACTGGGACAGGGGGCAGGAGAGCAGTTCTTC
>TRBJ2-5|TRBV5-4|TRBD1|.
CASSSGTVQETQYF
TGTGCCAGCAGCTCCGGGACAGTACAAGAGACCCAGTACTTC
>TRBJ1-5|TRBV6-5|.|.
CASSPFRNQPQHF
TGTGCCAGCTCACCTTTCAGGAATCAGCCCCAGCATTTT
>TRBJ2-5|TRBV4-3|TRBD2|once
CASSQAGLAGGQETQYF
TGCGCCAGCAGCCAAGCTGGACTAGCGGGAGGGCAAGAGACCCAGTACTTC
>TRBJ2-1|TRBV5-4|.|.
CASSFVGGTYNEQFF
TGTGCCAGCAGCTTCGTCGGGGGAACATACAATGAGCAGTTCTTC
>TRBJ1-4|TRBV6-2/TRBV6-3|.|.
CASSYRGLNEKLFF
TGTGCCAGCAGTTACCGGGGCCTTAATGAAAAACTGTTTTTT
>TRBJ2-1|TRBV3-1/TRBV3-2|.|.
CASSQGGGGWASYNEQFF
TGTGCCAGCAGCCAAGGCGGTGGGGGATGGGCCTCCTACAATGAGCAGTTCTTC